This T cell receptor beta chain was identified during a study of CD8 T cells in ankylosing spondylitis. The CDR3 sequence is 11 residues long. TCRdb reprocessed the 5' RACE reads with MiXCR, giving one entry per CDR3 protein. The sample lists around 120,000 distinct CDR3 sequences, approximately 15% occurring once. Study conclusions and caveats: The study identified a TCR beta motif of several highly homologous variants that appeared characteristic of ankylosing spondylitis blood. Significant enrichment of disease-linked clones was reportedly seen in matched ankylosing spondylitis synovial fluid.

This clonotype has just a few counts. The antigen is not known. Material for sequencing was blood, either unsorted or a sorted T cell fraction (not recorded which). This sequence originates from a female donor with ankylosing spondylitis or in good health (not recorded which). The chain recombines TRBV21-1 with TRBJ1-2. TRBV21-1 is a documented pseudogene. DNA for the CDR3: TGTGCCCAGAGGAAGCGCTATGGCTACACCTTC. As protein: CAQRKRYGYTF.